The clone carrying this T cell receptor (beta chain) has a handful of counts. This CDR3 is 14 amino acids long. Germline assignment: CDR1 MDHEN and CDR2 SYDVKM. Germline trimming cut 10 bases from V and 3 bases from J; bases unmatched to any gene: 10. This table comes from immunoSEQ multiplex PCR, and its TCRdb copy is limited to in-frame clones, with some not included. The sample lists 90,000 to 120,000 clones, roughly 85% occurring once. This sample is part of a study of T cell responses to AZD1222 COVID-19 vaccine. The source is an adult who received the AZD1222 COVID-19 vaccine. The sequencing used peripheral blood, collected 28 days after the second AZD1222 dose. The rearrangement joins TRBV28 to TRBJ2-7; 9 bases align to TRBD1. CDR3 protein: CATGTGRRNYEQYF. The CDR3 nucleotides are TGTGCCACCGGGACAGGGCGCCGGAACTACGAGCAGTACTTC.